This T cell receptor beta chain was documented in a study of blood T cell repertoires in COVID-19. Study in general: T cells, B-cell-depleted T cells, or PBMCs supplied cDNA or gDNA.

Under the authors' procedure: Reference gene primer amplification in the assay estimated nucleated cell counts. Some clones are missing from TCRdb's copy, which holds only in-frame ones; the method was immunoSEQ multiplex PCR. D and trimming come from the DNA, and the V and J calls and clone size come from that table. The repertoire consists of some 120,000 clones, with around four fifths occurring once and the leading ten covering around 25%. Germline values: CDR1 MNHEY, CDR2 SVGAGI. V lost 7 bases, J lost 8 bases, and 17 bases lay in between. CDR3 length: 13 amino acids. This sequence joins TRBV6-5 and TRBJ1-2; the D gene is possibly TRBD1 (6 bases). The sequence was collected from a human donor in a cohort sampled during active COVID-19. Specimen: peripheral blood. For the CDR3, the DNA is TGTGCCAGCACCAGGGACACTAGTTCGGGCTACACCTTC. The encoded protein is CASTRDTSSGYTF.